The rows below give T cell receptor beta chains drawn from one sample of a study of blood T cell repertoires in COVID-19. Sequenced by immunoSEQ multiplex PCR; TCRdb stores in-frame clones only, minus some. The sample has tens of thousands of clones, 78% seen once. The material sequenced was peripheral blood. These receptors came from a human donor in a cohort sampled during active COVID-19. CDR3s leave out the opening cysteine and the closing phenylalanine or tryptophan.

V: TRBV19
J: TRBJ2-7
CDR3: ASSISRTASSSYEQY

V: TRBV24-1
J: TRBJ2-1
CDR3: ATSDWDRADEQF

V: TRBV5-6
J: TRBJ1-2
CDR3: ASSWNTRGLDGYT

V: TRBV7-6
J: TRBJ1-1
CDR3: ASSLAGVRNTEAF

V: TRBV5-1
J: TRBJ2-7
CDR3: ASSDLQGYEQY

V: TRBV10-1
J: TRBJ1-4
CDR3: ASSDLGQGNEKLF

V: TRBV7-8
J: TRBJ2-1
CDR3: ASTIILRDIGHNEQF

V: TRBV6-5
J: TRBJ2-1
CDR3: ASIQQGLGEQF

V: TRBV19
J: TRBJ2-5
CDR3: ASSIVSLGEKTQY

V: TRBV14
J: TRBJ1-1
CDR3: ASSSNRGVGNTEAF

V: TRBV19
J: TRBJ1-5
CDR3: ASSIFGTDNQPQH

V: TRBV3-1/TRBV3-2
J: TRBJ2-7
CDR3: ASSLGPGEQY

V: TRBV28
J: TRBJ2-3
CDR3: ASRGGTGFARDTQY